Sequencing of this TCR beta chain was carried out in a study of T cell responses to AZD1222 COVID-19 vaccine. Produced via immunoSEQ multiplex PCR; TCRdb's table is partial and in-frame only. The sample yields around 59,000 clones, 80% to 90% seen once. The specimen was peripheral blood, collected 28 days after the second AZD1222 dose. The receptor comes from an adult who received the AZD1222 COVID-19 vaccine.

The CDR3 DNA is TGCGCCAGCAGCCAAGTCACAGGGCTTTCCGGGGGCTACACCTTC. Protein: CASSQVTGLSGGYTF. The chain is built from TRBV4-1 and TRBJ1-2, with D tentatively TRBD1 (6 bases). Germline CDR1 and CDR2: MGHRA and YSYEKL. The CDR3 is made up of 15 amino acids. Trimming removed 1 base at V and 8 bases at J, with 17 bases between.